Below are 17 T cell receptor beta chains sequenced from a single sample in a study of beta chain features in type 1 diabetes. Study-level results: Among all four CD4+ subsets, Type 1 diabetes patients had TCRB CDR3s that were moderately but significantly shorter.

These receptors' targets are unknown. All of the isolated RNA was reverse transcribed, so expressed TCRB transcripts were sequenced. Data came from immunoSEQ multiplex PCR; TCRdb stores just in-frame clones and leaves some out. The sample includes some 700,000 clones, 13% seen only once; the top ten take approximately 0.022%. Material for sequencing was naive CD4+ T cells from blood. The receptors come from a man aged 18 to 35 with type 1 diabetes.

This clone was found a few times. The rearrangement links TRBV19 to TRBJ1-2; perhaps TRBD1 as D (6 bases). CDR3 length: 13 amino acids. CDR1 LNHDA and CDR2 SQIVND come from the germline V gene (reference sequence). Trimming pared 5 bases from V and 8 bases from J, leaving 15 bases between. CDR3 coding DNA: TGTGCCAGTAGTTTCACAACAGGGAACGGCTACACCTTC. Translated: CASSFTTGNGYTF.

The DNA for the CDR3 is TGTGCCAGCAGCTCCCCCGGCCTCTACAATGAGCAGTTCTTC. This gives the protein CASSSPGLYNEQFF. The chain uses TRBV7-8 and TRBJ2-1; no firm D call. Germline CDR1 is SGHVS and CDR2 is FQNEAQ. Trimming took 4 bases from V and 3 from J, leaving 10 bases between them. The CDR3 spans 14 residues.

This clone came up a few times. J is TRBJ1-6 and V is TRBV7-8; D is possibly TRBD1 (5 bases). Per the germline V gene, CDR1 is SGHVS and CDR2 is FQNEAQ. CDR3 length equals 16 residues. The V end was cut by 7 bases, the J end by 5 bases, with 18 bases between. The CDR3 region is CASTAHPGGNNSPLHF. For the CDR3, the DNA is TGTGCCAGCACCGCTCACCCGGGGGGGAATAATTCACCCCTCCACTTT. The full variable domain, completed using reference TRBV7-8 and TRBJ1-6, is GAGVSQSPRYKVAKRGQDVALRCDPISGHVSLFWYQQALGQGPEFLTYFQNEAQLDKSGLPSDRFFAERPEGSVSTLKIQRTQQEDSAVYLCASTAHPGGNNSPLHFGNGTRLTVT.

This clone came up a few times. The same CDR3 can be traced to other DNA sequences in this sample. The chain uses TRBV28 and TRBJ2-6; TRBD1 aligns across 9 bases. Germline V gene lookup returns CDR1 MDHEN and CDR2 SYDVKM. The CDR3 is 16 amino acids. Germline trimming cut 8 bases from V and 2 bases from J; bases unmatched to any gene: 7. The CDR3 sequence: CASGRTGDPGANVLTF. CDR3 bases: TGTGCCAGCGGTCGGACAGGGGATCCTGGGGCCAACGTCCTGACTTTC.

This clone was detected a few times. V usage is TRBV27 and J usage is TRBJ2-2; no clear D gene. Trimming stripped 3 bases from V and 6 bases from J, with 14 bases between. Germline assignment: CDR1 MNHEY and CDR2 SMNVEV (reference sequence). The CDR3 has 15 residues. Here the CDR3 reads CASSFQDRNAGELFF. DNA of the CDR3: TGTGCCAGCAGTTTTCAAGACCGAAACGCCGGGGAGCTGTTTTTT.

The V gene is TRBV7-8, the J gene TRBJ1-6; D is ambiguous. Germline loops: CDR1 SGHVS, CDR2 FQNEAQ. The CDR3 has 16 amino acids. Deletions cut 0 bases from V and 9 bases from J, with 15 bases between. CDR3: CASSLAGHSVGSPLHF. DNA of the CDR3: TGTGCCAGCAGCTTAGCTGGCCATTCTGTTGGTTCACCCCTCCACTTT.

This sequence joins TRBV20-1 and TRBJ2-3; D might be TRBD1 or TRBD2, each matching 5 bases. The CDR3 sequence is 10 residues long. Germline V gives CDR1 DFQATT, CDR2 SNEGSKA (reference sequence). The V end was cut by 3 bases, the J end by 12 bases, with 10 bases between. The CDR3 reads CSASAGTQYF. As DNA, the CDR3 is TGCAGTGCTAGTGCCGGGACCCAGTATTTT.

In its sample, this clone was seen a few times. The rearrangement uses TRBV5-4 and TRBJ2-1; no clear D gene. The CDR3 runs to 15 residues. Germline loops: CDR1 SGHNT, CDR2 YYREEE (reference sequence). V was shortened by 4 bases and J by 0 bases, with 11 bases between the two germline ends. DNA of the CDR3: TGTGCCAGCAGCCCAGGACCAGGCTCCTACAATGAGCAGTTCTTC. Protein: CASSPGPGSYNEQFF.

This clone was seen a handful of times. The chain recombines TRBV27 with TRBJ2-2; D might be TRBD1 (5 bases). Germline values: CDR1 MNHEY, CDR2 SMNVEV (reference sequence). Trimming took 2 bases from V and 7 from J, leaving 23 bases between them. CDR3 length: 18 residues. The CDR3 is CASSLGLGQELLGGELFF. The CDR3 DNA sequence: TGTGCCAGCAGTTTAGGTCTGGGGCAGGAGCTCTTGGGCGGGGAGCTGTTTTTT.

This clone was recorded a few times. This chain joins TRBV7-9 and TRBJ2-7; D remains unclear. Germline lookup yields CDR1 SEHNR and CDR2 FQNEAQ (reference sequence). Trimming removed 5 bases at V and 0 bases at J, with 11 bases between. The CDR3 length is 14 residues. CDR3 sequence: CASSPSHGSYEQYF. CDR3 coding DNA: TGTGCCAGCAGCCCCTCTCATGGCTCCTACGAGCAGTACTTC. Full variable domain (outside the CDR3, taken from reference TRBV7-9 and TRBJ2-7): DTGVSQNPRHKITKRGQNVTFRCDPISEHNRLYWYRQTLGQGPEFLTYFQNEAQLEKSRLLSDRFSAERPKGSFSTLEIQRTEQGDSAMYLCASSPSHGSYEQYFGPGTRLTVT.

This clone occurred a few times. The gene calls are TRBV4-1 and TRBJ2-6, with 9 bases matching TRBD1. The V and J ends lost 4 bases and 4 bases, in that order; junction bases with no gene match: 5. Per germline, CDR1 MGHRA and CDR2 YSYEKL. This CDR3 comprises 16 residues. The CDR3 DNA sequence: TGCGCCAGCAGCCGCAACAGGGGGCTCGGGGCCAACGTCCTGACTTTC. The encoded protein is CASSRNRGLGANVLTF.

The J gene is TRBJ2-1, the V gene TRBV10-1; D remains ambiguous. Trimming cost V 3 bases and J 5 bases, with 8 bases left between them. Germline V CDR1 and CDR2: WNHNN, SYGVQD (reference sequence). The CDR3 contains 13 residues. The CDR3 is CASSDQVHNEQFF. The CDR3 DNA is TGCGCCAGCAGTGATCAGGTACACAATGAGCAGTTCTTC.

There are a few counts of this clone. J is TRBJ1-6 and V is TRBV19; 10 bases match TRBD1. The CDR3 length is 14 residues. V dropped 3 bases and J dropped 10; count of bases not matched to a gene: 3. Germline V gene sequence: CDR1 LNHDA, CDR2 SQIVND (reference sequence). The CDR3 loop reads CASSMWDRGSPLHF. As DNA, the CDR3 is TGTGCCAGTAGTATGTGGGACAGGGGATCACCCCTCCACTTT.

Only a few counts were recorded for this clone. The chain is built from TRBV27 and TRBJ1-5; weak D call: TRBD1 (5 bases). The CDR3 contains 13 residues. The germline gives CDR1 MNHEY, CDR2 SMNVEV (reference sequence). Trimming took off 6 bases at V and 4 bases at J, with 10 bases between the two ends. CDR3 DNA: TGTGCCAGCAGCCCCGACAGTAATCAGCCCCAGCATTTT. It encodes CASSPDSNQPQHF.

This clone was seen a handful of times. The same CDR3 also results from other DNA sequences found in this sample. The chain links TRBV30 to TRBJ1-1, with D possibly matching TRBD1 (5 bases). CDR1 and CDR2 from the germline V gene are GTSNPN and SVGIG (reference sequence). The length of the CDR3 is 11 residues. V was cut by 1 base and J by 8 bases, with 8 bases left in between. The CDR3 region has the DNA TGTGCCTGGAGTGCTGGGGGGGAAGCTTTCTTT. It yields the protein CAWSAGGEAFF.

This clone was observed a handful of times. This rearrangement joins TRBV7-8 to TRBJ1-5; D is ambiguous. The CDR3 extends over 15 amino acids. V lost 1 base and J lost 2, with 9 bases in between. Germline V gene sequence: CDR1 SGHVS, CDR2 FQNEAQ. The CDR3 loop reads CASSLEGQGNQPQHF. DNA of the CDR3: TGTGCCAGCAGCTTAGAAGGTCAGGGCAATCAGCCCCAGCATTTT.

This clone was detected a few times. The rearrangement uses TRBV5-4 and TRBJ2-3; 10 bases agree with TRBD1. Germline lookup yields CDR1 SGHNT and CDR2 YYREEE (reference sequence). CDR3 length: 16 amino acids. The J segment lost 7 bases and the V segment lost 4 bases, leaving 12 bases of the junction unmatched. CDR3 region: CASSIPPGQGGNTQYF. The CDR3 DNA follows: TGTGCCAGCAGCATCCCTCCCGGACAGGGGGGAAATACGCAGTATTTT. Together with reference TRBV5-4 and TRBJ2-3, the CDR3 gives the full variable domain: ETGVTQSPTHLIKTRGQQVTLRCSSQSGHNTVSWYQQALGQGPQFIFQYYREEENGRGNFPPRFSGLQFPNYSSELNVNALELDDSALYLCASSIPPGQGGNTQYFGPGTRLTVL.